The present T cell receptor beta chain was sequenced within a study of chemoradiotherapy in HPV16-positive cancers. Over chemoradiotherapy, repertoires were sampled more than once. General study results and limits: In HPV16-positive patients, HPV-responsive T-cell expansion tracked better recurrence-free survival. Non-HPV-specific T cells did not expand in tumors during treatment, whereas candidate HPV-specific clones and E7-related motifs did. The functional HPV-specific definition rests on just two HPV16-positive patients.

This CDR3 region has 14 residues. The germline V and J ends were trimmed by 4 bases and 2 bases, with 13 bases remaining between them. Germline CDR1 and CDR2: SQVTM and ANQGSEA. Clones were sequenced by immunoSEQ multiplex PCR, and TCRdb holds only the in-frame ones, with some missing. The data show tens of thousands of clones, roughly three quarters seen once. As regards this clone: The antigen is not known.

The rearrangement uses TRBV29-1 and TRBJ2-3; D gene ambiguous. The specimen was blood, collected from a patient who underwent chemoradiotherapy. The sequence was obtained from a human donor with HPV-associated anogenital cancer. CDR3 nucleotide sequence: TGCAGCGTTGGTTCAGACTCCCTCACAGATACGCAGTATTTT. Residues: CSVGSDSLTDTQYF.